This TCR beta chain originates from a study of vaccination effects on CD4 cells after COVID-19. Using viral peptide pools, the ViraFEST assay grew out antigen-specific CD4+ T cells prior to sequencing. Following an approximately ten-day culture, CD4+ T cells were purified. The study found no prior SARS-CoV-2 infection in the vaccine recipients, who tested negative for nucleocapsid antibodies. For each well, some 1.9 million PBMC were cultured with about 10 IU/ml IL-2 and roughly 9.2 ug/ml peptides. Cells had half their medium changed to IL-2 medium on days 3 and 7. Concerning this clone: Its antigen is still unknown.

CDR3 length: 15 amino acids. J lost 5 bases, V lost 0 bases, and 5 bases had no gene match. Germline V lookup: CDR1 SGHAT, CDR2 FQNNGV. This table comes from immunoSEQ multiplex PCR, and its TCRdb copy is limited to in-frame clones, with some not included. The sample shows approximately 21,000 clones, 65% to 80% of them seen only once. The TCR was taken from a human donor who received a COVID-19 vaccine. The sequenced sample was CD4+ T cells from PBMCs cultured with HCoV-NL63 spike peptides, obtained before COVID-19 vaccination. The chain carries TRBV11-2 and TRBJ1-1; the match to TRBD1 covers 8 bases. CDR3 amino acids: CASSLERTGRTEAFF. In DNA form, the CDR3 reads TGTGCCAGCAGCTTAGAAAGGACAGGGAGAACTGAAGCTTTCTTT.